The rows below give T cell receptor beta chains drawn from one sample of a study of monozygotic twins with cystic fibrosis. Here immunoSEQ multiplex PCR was the method, and the copy in TCRdb shows in-frame clones only, minus some. The sample lists about 17,000 clones, around 96% seen once, with about 0.62% in the top ten. Sequenced material: blood. The receptor source for this set is a girl aged 2 to 10 with cystic fibrosis. Both conserved end residues are part of each CDR3. A D gene is named only where the DNA matches it firmly. Only some rows state a clone size, as once, few, many or a class for expanded clones.

>TRBD2|-|TRBJ2-1|TRBV29-1
CSVEKGPGRVDNEQFF
TGCAGCGTTGAAAAAGGCCCAGGGAGGGTAGACAATGAGCAGTTCTTC
>TRBD1|-|TRBJ1-1|TRBV27
CASSLASGGFGTEAFF
TGTGCCAGCAGTTTAGCCTCAGGGGGGTTTGGCACTGAAGCTTTCTTT
>TRBD2|once|TRBJ2-7|TRBV27
CASSLSRGDSYEQYF
TGTGCCAGCAGTTTATCACGGGGGGACTCCTACGAGCAGTACTTC
>TRBD2|-|TRBJ2-3|TRBV19
CASSKGLAGGITDTQYF
TGTGCCAGTAGTAAGGGACTAGCGGGGGGTATCACAGATACGCAGTATTTT
>TRBD1|-|TRBJ2-1|TRBV29-1
CSVATGTGGNEQFF
TGCAGCGTCGCAACCGGGACAGGGGGGAATGAGCAGTTCTTC
>TRBD2|-|TRBJ2-3|TRBV5-1
CASSFSTSGGLDTQYF
TGCGCCAGCAGCTTCTCTACTAGCGGGGGGTTAGATACGCAGTATTTT
>TRBD1|once|TRBJ2-7|TRBV9
CASSVSGTGTSYEQYF
TGTGCCAGCAGCGTAAGCGGGACAGGGACCTCCTACGAGCAGTACTTC
>TRBD2|-|TRBJ2-3|TRBV9
CASSVAASGRTDTQYF
TGTGCCAGCAGCGTAGCGGCTAGCGGGCGCACAGATACGCAGTATTTT
>-|-|TRBJ2-1|TRBV4-3
CASSQDPTGSYNEQFF
TGCGCCAGCAGCCAAGATCCCACGGGGTCCTACAATGAGCAGTTCTTC
>-|-|TRBJ1-2|TRBV4-3
CASSQEPWDGYTF
TGCGCCAGCAGCCAAGAGCCATGGGATGGCTACACCTTC
>-|-|TRBJ1-2|TRBV27
CASSLSPTRGYGYTF
TGTGCCAGCAGTTTATCTCCAACCCGGGGGTATGGCTACACCTTC
>-|-|TRBJ2-4|TRBV19
CAILTQDVDIQYF
TGTGCCATATTGACCCAGGATGTGGACATTCAGTACTTC
>TRBD2|-|TRBJ2-3|TRBV28
CASSGDPWTSVADTQYF
TGTGCCAGCAGTGGTGACCCCTGGACTAGCGTAGCAGATACGCAGTATTTT
>TRBD1|-|TRBJ1-1|TRBV18
CASSLGQGAFSTEAFF
TGTGCCAGCTCACTGGGACAGGGGGCTTTTAGTACTGAAGCTTTCTTT
>TRBD1|-|TRBJ2-7|TRBV4-3
CASSLGQGSSYEQYF
TGCGCCAGCAGCCTCGGACAGGGCTCCTCCTACGAGCAGTACTTC
>TRBD1|-|TRBJ1-6|TRBV5-1
CASSRRPGQGGFHNSPLHF
TGCGCCAGCAGCCGACGGCCGGGACAGGGCGGTTTCCATAATTCACCCCTCCACTTT
>TRBD1|-|TRBJ1-1|TRBV5-1
CASSSDISTGMNTEAFF
TGCGCCAGCAGCTCCGACATATCGACAGGGATGAACACTGAAGCTTTCTTT
>TRBD2|-|TRBJ2-5|TRBV5-6
CASSWGTSETQYF
TGTGCCAGCAGCTGGGGGACTAGTGAGACCCAGTACTTC
>-|-|TRBJ2-5|TRBV7-2
CASSLGRSSGPTQYF
TGTGCCAGCAGCTTAGGCCGGAGTAGCGGTCCAACCCAGTACTTC
>-|-|TRBJ1-5|TRBV2
CASSAEGNQPQHF
TGTGCCAGCAGTGCGGAAGGTAATCAGCCCCAGCATTTT
>TRBD2|-|TRBJ2-5|TRBV28
CASSSPRAGVEETQYF
TGTGCCAGCAGTTCTCCTCGAGCGGGGGTGGAAGAGACCCAGTACTTC
>-|-|TRBJ2-1|TRBV15
CATSSQARGYNEQFF
TGTGCCACCAGCAGCCAAGCCAGGGGTTACAATGAGCAGTTCTTC
>-|-|TRBJ2-3|TRBV2
CASIVVSGGGTQYF
TGTGCCAGCATTGTTGTTAGCGGTGGGGGTACGCAGTATTTT
>-|-|TRBJ2-7|TRBV5-3
CARSTESGTARDEQYF
TGTGCCAGAAGCACAGAATCCGGGACTGCTCGGGACGAGCAGTACTTC
>-|-|TRBJ2-7|TRBV7-9
CASRPNQGRGSYEQYF
TGTGCCAGCAGACCTAACCAGGGGCGAGGCTCCTACGAGCAGTACTTC
>-|once|TRBJ1-2|TRBV7-2
CASSLGVLGYGYTF
TGTGCCAGCAGCTTAGGCGTCCTTGGCTATGGCTACACCTTC
>-|-|TRBJ1-2|TRBV7-9
CASSFRAGNYGYTF
TGTGCCAGCAGCTTTCGGGCAGGGAACTATGGCTACACCTTC
>-|-|TRBJ1-1|TRBV15
CATSRVHRLGPLAEAFF
TGTGCCACCAGCAGAGTTCACAGGCTTGGCCCGCTGGCTGAAGCTTTCTTT
>-|once|TRBJ2-6|TRBV5-1
CASSLSKFSGANVLTF
TGCGCCAGCAGCTTATCCAAGTTCTCTGGGGCCAACGTCCTGACTTTC
>-|once|TRBJ2-3|TRBV27
CASSLRDRTDTQYF
TGTGCCAGCAGTTTAAGGGACCGCACAGATACGCAGTATTTT
>-|-|TRBJ2-5|TRBV7-9
CASSYRSLGTRVGETQYF
TGTGCCAGCAGCTACCGAAGTTTAGGAACTAGAGTAGGAGAGACCCAGTACTTC
>-|-|TRBJ2-5|TRBV6-5
CASKNRGQETQYF
TGTGCCAGCAAGAACCGGGGCCAAGAGACCCAGTACTTC
>-|-|TRBJ1-2|TRBV5-4
CASSHGGNYGYTF
TGTGCCAGCAGCCATGGAGGTAACTATGGCTACACCTTC
>-|-|TRBJ1-4|TRBV19
CASSTGVLRRQDNEKLFF
TGTGCCAGTAGTACTGGGGTGCTTCGACGGCAAGACAATGAAAAACTGTTTTTT
>-|-|TRBJ2-5|TRBV5-8
CASSFSVKETQYF
TGTGCCAGCAGCTTCAGTGTTAAAGAGACCCAGTACTTC
>-|-|TRBJ1-2|TRBV5-1
CASSLDGYGYTF
TGCGCCAGCAGCTTGGATGGCTACGGCTACACCTTC
>-|-|TRBJ2-5|TRBV11-2
CASSLDPRRETQYF
TGTGCCAGCAGCTTAGATCCGCGACGAGAGACCCAGTACTTC
>-|-|TRBJ2-3|TRBV5-4
CASSLVRTDTQYF
TGTGCCAGCAGCTTGGTAAGGACAGATACGCAGTATTTT
>-|-|TRBJ2-3|TRBV14
CASSQDRTDLRATDTQYF
TGTGCCAGCAGCCAAGATAGGACAGACTTGAGGGCCACAGATACGCAGTATTTT
>-|-|TRBJ1-5|TRBV9
CASSVAGDQPQHF
TGTGCCAGCAGCGTTGCTGGGGATCAGCCCCAGCATTTT
>TRBD1|once|TRBJ2-2|TRBV6-5
CASSYGQGLGELFF
TGTGCCAGCAGTTACGGACAGGGCCTGGGGGAGCTGTTTTTT
>TRBD1|-|TRBJ2-7|TRBV27
CASSLLGQGSYEQYF
TGTGCCAGCAGTTTACTGGGACAGGGGTCCTACGAGCAGTACTTC
>TRBD1|-|TRBJ2-3|TRBV4-2
CASSQEVPTGTDTQYF
TGTGCCAGCAGCCAAGAAGTCCCGACAGGGACAGATACGCAGTATTTT
>TRBD1|-|TRBJ1-6|TRBV30
CAWNPQGDNSPLHF
TGTGCCTGGAACCCACAGGGGGATAATTCACCCCTCCACTTT
>TRBD1|-|TRBJ2-7|TRBV4-3
CASSQDGTGGYEQYF
TGCGCCAGCAGCCAAGATGGGACAGGGGGCTACGAGCAGTACTTC
>-|-|TRBJ2-7|TRBV5-6
CASSLQGSHEQYF
TGTGCCAGCAGCTTGCAGGGCTCCCACGAGCAGTACTTC